What follows is one T cell receptor (beta chain) and its context. This record comes from a study of T cell changes during pregnancy in multiple sclerosis. The assay was immunoSEQ multiplex PCR, and TCRdb's table has in-frame clones only and misses some. The sample carries more than 95,000 clones, roughly 92% recorded once. V trimming: 10 bases; J trimming: 6 bases; junction bases outside the gene matches: 13. The CDR3 is made up of 14 amino acids. The germline V gene encodes CDR1 ENHRY and CDR2 SYGVKD. The clonotype was recovered from a female donor with multiple sclerosis, enrolled in a pregnancy study. The chain carries TRBV10-3 and TRBJ2-7; 9 nucleotides match TRBD1. Specimen: peripheral blood, collected after pregnancy. The CDR3 DNA reads as TGTGCCACCGGGATAGGGACAGGGAGGGGCGAGCAGTACTTC. Encoded protein: CATGIGTGRGEQYF.